This T cell receptor beta chain was captured in a study of CD8+CD57+ T cells in acquired aplastic anemia. Across the study: Sorted cells (CD4+ and CD8+) yielded DNA amounts that averaged approximately 3 ug. CD4+ cells from healthy donors averaged around 9.9 million reads. Findings and caveats of the study: Patients and controls shared 25 to 30 CD8+ CDR3 sequences, which appeared highly expressed in patients and within their immunodominant clones.

The V end lost 0 bases, the J end lost 8 bases, and 6 bases lay between the germline ends. Germline V gene data show CDR1 as SGHRS and CDR2 as YFSETQ. The length of the CDR3 is 13 residues. This clonotype was seen ten or more times. Its antigen remains unknown. TCR beta VDJ combinations and CDR3 sequences were profiled from genomic DNA. TCRdb fed the reads into MiXCR, producing one record per CDR3 protein. The table shows about 210,000 distinct CDR3 sequences, with over 60% occurring only once. Sequenced: sorted CD4+, CD8+, or CD8+CD57+ T cells (not recorded which) from PBMCs. The TCR sequence derives from a human donor in good health. This chain uses TRBV5-1 with TRBJ1-6; D ambiguous. The CDR3 coding sequence is TGCGCCAGCAGCTTGGACGGGGATTCACCCCTCCACTTT. As protein: CASSLDGDSPLHF.